Sequencing of this TCR beta chain was carried out in a study of PD-1 blockade in mismatch repair-deficient tumors. TCRdb's table, derived via immunoSEQ multiplex PCR, lists solely in-frame clones and lacks some. The sample carries about 130,000 clones, around nine tenths recorded once. Germline V gene lookup returns CDR1 SGHRS and CDR2 YFSETQ. The germline V and J ends were trimmed by 0 bases and 7 bases, with 8 bases remaining between them. The CDR3 length is 13 residues. The receptor was isolated from an adult with mismatch repair-deficient cancer. Sequenced material: peripheral blood, taken 72 weeks after starting pembrolizumab. The chain links TRBV5-1 to TRBJ1-5; D is perhaps TRBD1 (5 bases). The CDR3: CASSLGGEQPQHF. CDR3 bases: TGCGCCAGCAGCTTGGGAGGGGAGCAGCCCCAGCATTTT.